This TCR beta chain derives from a study of T-cell reconstitution after alpha-beta-depleted transplantation in children. Using unique molecular identifiers, the investigators prepared the TCRbeta library. TCRdb independently ran MiXCR on the PCR reads; one entry per CDR3 protein. The table lists roughly 670,000 distinct CDR3 sequences, about 12% of them singletons, with 0.79% in the top ten. This clonotype came up a few times. The CDR3 has 14 residues. Germline V gene lookup returns CDR1 SGHVS and CDR2 FQNEAQ. Trimming shortened V by 4 bases and J by 8 bases, and 14 bases separated the two germline ends.

The clonotype comes from a girl aged 2 to 9 with congenital amegakaryocytic thrombocytopenia, due to receive a stem cell transplant. The chain employs TRBV7-8 and TRBJ1-4; D unresolved. The sample was PBMCs, taken before TCRalphabeta/CD19-depleted stem cell transplant. In nucleotides, the CDR3 is TGTGCCAGCAGCTCAAGGGTGATGAGGGAAAAACTGTTTTTT. It encodes CASSSRVMREKLFF.